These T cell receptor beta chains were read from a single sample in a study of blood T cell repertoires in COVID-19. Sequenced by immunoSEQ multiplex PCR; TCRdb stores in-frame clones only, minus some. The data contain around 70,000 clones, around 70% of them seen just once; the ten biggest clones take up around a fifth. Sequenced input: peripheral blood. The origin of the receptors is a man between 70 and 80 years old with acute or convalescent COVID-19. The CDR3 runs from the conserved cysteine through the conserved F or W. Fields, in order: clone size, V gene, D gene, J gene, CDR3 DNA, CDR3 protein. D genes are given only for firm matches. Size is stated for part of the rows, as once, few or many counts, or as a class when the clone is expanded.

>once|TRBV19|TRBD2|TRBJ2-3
TGTGCCAGTAGTTTCGGACTAGTCACCACAGATACGCAGTATTTT
CASSFGLVTTDTQYF
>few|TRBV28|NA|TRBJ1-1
TGTGCCAGCAGTAGGGGGGGCGGCACTGAAGCTTTCTTT
CASSRGGGTEAFF
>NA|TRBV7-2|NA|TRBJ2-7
TGTGCCAGCAGCTTAGCGAACAACTACGAGCAGTACTTC
CASSLANNYEQYF
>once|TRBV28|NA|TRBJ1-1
TGTGCCAGCACCATACCGACGGACATGAACACTGAAGCTTTCTTT
CASTIPTDMNTEAFF
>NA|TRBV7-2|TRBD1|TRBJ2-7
TGTGCCAGCAGCTTAGTGGCAGGGGGTAAAACCTACGAGCAGTACTTC
CASSLVAGGKTYEQYF
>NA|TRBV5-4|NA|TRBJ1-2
TGTGCCAGCAGCCCAACTGGACTTTCCTTTAACTATGGCTACACCTTC
CASSPTGLSFNYGYTF
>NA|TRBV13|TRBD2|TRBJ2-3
TGTGCCAGCAACTCCCGGGGACTAGCTATCACAGATACGCAGTATTTT
CASNSRGLAITDTQYF
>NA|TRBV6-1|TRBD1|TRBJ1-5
TGTGCCAGCAGAGGACAGGGCCTCCAGCCCCAGCATTTT
CASRGQGLQPQHF
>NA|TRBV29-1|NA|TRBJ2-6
TGCAGCGTTGCATGGGGAGGTGGGGCCAACGTCCTGACTTTC
CSVAWGGGANVLTF
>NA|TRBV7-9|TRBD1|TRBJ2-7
TGTGCCAGCAGCCCGGGGACAGGGACCAGCTACGAGCAGTACTTC
CASSPGTGTSYEQYF
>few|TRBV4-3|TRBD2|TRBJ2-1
TGCGCCAGCAGCCAAGAAGGGACTAGCGGGAGGGCCCACCACAATGAGCAGTTCTTC
CASSQEGTSGRAHHNEQFF
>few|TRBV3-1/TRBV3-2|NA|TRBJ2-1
TGTGCCAGCAGCCAAGGACTCCCCACCTACAATGAGCAGTTCTTC
CASSQGLPTYNEQFF
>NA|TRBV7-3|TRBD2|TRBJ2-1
TGTGCCAGCAGCTTACAGGGTAGCGGGAGTAATGAGCAGTTCTTC
CASSLQGSGSNEQFF
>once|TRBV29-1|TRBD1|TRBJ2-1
TGCAGCGTTTCCGGACAGGGCTACAATGAGCAGTTCTTC
CSVSGQGYNEQFF
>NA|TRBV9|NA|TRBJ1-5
TGTGCCAGCAGCCAGGGAGGGGTCGGCAATCAGCCCCAGCATTTT
CASSQGGVGNQPQHF
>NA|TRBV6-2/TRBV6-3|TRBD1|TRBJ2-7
TGTGCCAGCAGTTACTGGACAGGCCGCGAGCAGTACTTC
CASSYWTGREQYF
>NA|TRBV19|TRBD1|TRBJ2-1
TGTGCCAGTAGTGACCCCCGGGGACAGGGAGGCGATGAGCAGTTCTTC
CASSDPRGQGGDEQFF
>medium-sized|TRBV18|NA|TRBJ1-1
TGTGCCAGCTCACCGAATGCGGCAGCTGAAGCTTTCTTT
CASSPNAAAEAFF
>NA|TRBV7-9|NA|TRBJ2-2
TGTGCCAGCAGCAACGGTATAGGGGGTATCGGGGAGCTGTTTTTT
CASSNGIGGIGELFF
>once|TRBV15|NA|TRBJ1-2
TGTGCCACCAGCAGAGATCTCACATATGGCTACACCTTC
CATSRDLTYGYTF
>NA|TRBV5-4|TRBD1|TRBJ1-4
TGTGCCAGCAGCTCCGGGACAGCTGGTGAAAAACTGTTTTTT
CASSSGTAGEKLFF
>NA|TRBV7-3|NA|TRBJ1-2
TGTGCCAGCAGCTTTAGTCCCGGGAGCGACTATGGCTACACCTTC
CASSFSPGSDYGYTF
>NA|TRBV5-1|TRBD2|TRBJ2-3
TGCGCCAGCAGCTTGGTGGGACTAGCGGTCCCCGAAGGCCCAGATACGCAGTATTTT
CASSLVGLAVPEGPDTQYF
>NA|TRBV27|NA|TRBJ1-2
TGTGCCAGCAGTTCACCCGGACAGTCGCCCAAGTTCACCTTC
CASSSPGQSPKFTF
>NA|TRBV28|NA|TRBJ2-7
TGTGCCAGCAGTTTAGAGCAGCGGTGGTACTTC
CASSLEQRWYF
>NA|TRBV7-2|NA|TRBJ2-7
TGTGCCAGCAGCTTAGGCGGGACAGCGTACTACGAGCAGTACTTC
CASSLGGTAYYEQYF
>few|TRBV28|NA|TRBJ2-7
TGTGCCAGCAGTTTGGGGGACTTCGGCGACGAGCAGTACTTC
CASSLGDFGDEQYF
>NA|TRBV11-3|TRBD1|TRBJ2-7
TGTGCCAGCAGCAGGGACAGTAATTACGAGCAGTACTTC
CASSRDSNYEQYF
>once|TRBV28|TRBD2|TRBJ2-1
TGTGCCAGCAGTTCCTCCTCAACCGGGAGGAGGGCCTACAATGAGCAGTTCTTC
CASSSSSTGRRAYNEQFF
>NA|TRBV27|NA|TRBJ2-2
TGTGCCAGCAGTATACTAGCTTACACCGGGGAGCTGTTTTTT
CASSILAYTGELFF
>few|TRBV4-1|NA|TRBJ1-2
TGCGCCAGCAGCCAAGATACAGGGACTAACTATGGCTACACCTTC
CASSQDTGTNYGYTF
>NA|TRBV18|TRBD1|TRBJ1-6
TGTGCCAGCTCACCACCGGGACAGGGCTATAATTCACCCCTCCACTTT
CASSPPGQGYNSPLHF
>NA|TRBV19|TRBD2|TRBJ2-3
TGTGCCAGTAGAGGGCTAGCGGGGGTCACAGATACGCAGTATTTT
CASRGLAGVTDTQYF
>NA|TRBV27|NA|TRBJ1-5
TGTGCCAGCAGTTTATCGACAGTCCAGCCCCAGCATTTT
CASSLSTVQPQHF
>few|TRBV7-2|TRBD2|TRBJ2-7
TGTGCCAGCTCGAGGCGGGAGGGCTACGAGCAGTACTTC
CASSRREGYEQYF
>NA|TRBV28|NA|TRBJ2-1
TGTGCCAGCAGCCTCCCCCCCCTCCTAGGTATTGAGTACAATGAGCAGTTCTTC
CASSLPPLLGIEYNEQFF
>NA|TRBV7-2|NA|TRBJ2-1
TGTGCCAGCAGCTCGTCGGGGGGCGGGCTTTCCTACAATGAGCAGTTCTTC
CASSSSGGGLSYNEQFF
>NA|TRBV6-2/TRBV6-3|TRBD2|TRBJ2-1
TGTGCCAGCAGTTGGATAGCGGAGCGCGGGGGAAATGAGCAGTTCTTC
CASSWIAERGGNEQFF
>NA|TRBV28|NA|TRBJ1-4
TGTGCCAGCAGTTTCGGGGGGGCAGGGAATGAAAAACTGTTTTTT
CASSFGGAGNEKLFF
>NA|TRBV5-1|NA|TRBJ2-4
TGCGCCAGCAGCTCGCCCTCCCTAGAAAACATTCAGTACTTC
CASSSPSLENIQYF
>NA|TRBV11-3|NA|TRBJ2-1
TGTGCCAGCTCTAAGGGGGTTAATGAGCAGTTCTTC
CASSKGVNEQFF
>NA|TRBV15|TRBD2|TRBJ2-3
TGTGCCACCAGCACAGGACTAGCGGGAGTCGGTACGCAGTATTTT
CATSTGLAGVGTQYF
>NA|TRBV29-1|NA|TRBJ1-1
TGCAGCGCCAGCGGGGGTACTGAAGCTTTCTTT
CSASGGTEAFF
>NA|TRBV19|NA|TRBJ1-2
TGTGCCAGTAGTATAGAGGCGCGTCGGGACTATGGCTACACCTTC
CASSIEARRDYGYTF
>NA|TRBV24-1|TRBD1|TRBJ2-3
TGTGCCATTGGACAGGTTGGTGGTACGCAGTATTTT
CAIGQVGGTQYF
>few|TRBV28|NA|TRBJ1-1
TGTGCCAGCAGTTCGGGTGAAGCTTTCTTT
CASSSGEAFF
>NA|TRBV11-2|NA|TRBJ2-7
TGTGCCAGCAGCTTAGGAGCAGGGGACTACGAGCAGTACTTC
CASSLGAGDYEQYF